This T cell receptor (beta chain) was identified in a study of blood T cell repertoires in COVID-19. Overall study: Acute and convalescent COVID-19 samples came from the United States, Italy and Spain. PBMCs, B-cell-depleted T cells, or T cells provided the cDNA or gDNA that made up the material.

Authors' data handling: Estimates of nucleated cell counts were drawn from the amplification of reference gene primers. This table comes from immunoSEQ multiplex PCR, and its TCRdb copy is limited to in-frame clones, with some not included. V, J and clone size were drawn from that table, and D and trimming were deduced from the DNA. This table holds 150,000 to 200,000 clones, around 83% found once. Sequenced material: peripheral blood. This receptor was taken from a man aged 18 to 30 with acute or convalescent COVID-19.

CDR3 nucleotides: TGTGCCTGGTCGGGACTAGCGGTTAGCACAGATACGCAGTATTTT. This codes for CAWSGLAVSTDTQYF. The chain is built from TRBV30 and TRBJ2-3, with 11 bases identical to TRBD2. V lost 5 bases, J lost 0 bases, and 4 bases stayed unmatched. The CDR3 has 15 residues. Germline CDR1 reads GTSNPN; CDR2 reads SVGIG (reference sequence).